This T cell receptor beta chain comes out of a study of shared clonotypes between healthy human individuals. Looking at the study overall: Three plates each covered CD4 naive and memory; CD8 naive two, CD8 memory one. Whole-study findings and limits: Roughly 5% of naive CD4 clonotypes were common to several donors. On the whole, naive subsets had larger estimated richness than memory subsets had.

In the case of this clone: The target antigen is unknown.

Looked up from germline, CDR1 is MNHEY and CDR2 is SVGAGI. The CDR3 runs to 13 residues. Trimming cost V 5 bases and J 3 bases, with 10 bases left between them. Replicate PCRs run on sorted subsets employed approximately 180 ng DNA, approximately 30,000 T cell genomes. The repertoire was sequenced with immunoSEQ multiplex PCR; TCRdb's copy has only in-frame clones and lacks some. The sample has hundreds of thousands of clones, 74% seen once; the top ten hold 1.5% to 2%. The sequencing sample was made of memory CD4+ T cells sorted from blood. Stated subset: CD45RA-negative fraction. This sequence was found in a woman in her thirties in good health. The chain couples TRBV6-5 to TRBJ1-1; D is uncertain. DNA of the CDR3: TGTGCCAGCAGTAACCAACGCGACACTGAAGCTTTCTTT. It is translated as CASSNQRDTEAFF.